This TCR beta chain derives from a study of T-cell memory formation after mild COVID-19. The table lists this clonotype with many counts. Constant-segment-primed 5'RACE gave TCR alpha and TCR beta cDNA libraries with sample barcodes and UMIs. TCRdb re-called the 5' RACE reads through MiXCR, storing one row per CDR3 protein. The sample consists of hundreds of thousands of distinct CDR3 sequences, approximately 15% of them appearing once. The germline V gene encodes CDR1 SGHVS and CDR2 FQNEAQ. V was trimmed by 1 base and J by 2 bases, leaving 11 bases between them. The CDR3 has 15 residues. The sequence was obtained from a man between 18 and 35 years old who had mild COVID-19 (a few samples of this study predate the infection). Cell type and time point are not known. Sequencing was done on a sample of PBMCs or a T cell subset sorted from them (not recorded which). V gene TRBV7-8 combines with J gene TRBJ2-5; D perhaps matches TRBD2 (7 bases). This CDR3 reads CASSLVAGAQETQYF. CDR3 bases: TGTGCCAGCAGCTTAGTGGCGGGGGCACAAGAGACCCAGTACTTC. Variable domain in full (rest from reference TRBV7-8 and TRBJ2-5): GAGVSQSPRYKVAKRGQDVALRCDPISGHVSLFWYQQALGQGPEFLTYFQNEAQLDKSGLPSDRFFAERPEGSVSTLKIQRTQQEDSAVYLCASSLVAGAQETQYFGPGTRLLVL.